This T cell receptor beta chain was sequenced during a study of cytomegalovirus exposure and HLA in healthy donors. The PCR made use of 60 Vbeta and 13 Jbeta primers. Sequenced by immunoSEQ multiplex PCR; TCRdb stores in-frame clones only, minus some. This table has 75,000 to 100,000 clones, 6.5% to 8% appearing once. Findings and limits, study-wide: Across donors, presence/absence analyses took sequencing depth to be roughly uniform. The authors listed roughly 150 TCR beta chains as cytomegalovirus-associated. It has been reported that TCR beta sequences accurately predicted the HLA-A and HLA-B alleles of most subjects.

This clone was seen only a few times. Its antigen is as yet unknown. This clonotype was obtained from a man between 50 and 59 years old in good health and CMV-seronegative. Sequences were obtained from PBMCs.

CDR3 bases: TGTGCCAGCAGCCAAGGGGACAGGGGGTGGGTTGGCTACACCTTC. This sequence encodes CASSQGDRGWVGYTF. The V gene is TRBV4-2, the J gene TRBJ1-2; 11 bases fit TRBD1. J lost 7 bases, V lost 1 base, and 5 bases had no gene match. Germline assignment: CDR1 LGHNA and CDR2 YNFKEQ. The CDR3 runs to 15 residues.